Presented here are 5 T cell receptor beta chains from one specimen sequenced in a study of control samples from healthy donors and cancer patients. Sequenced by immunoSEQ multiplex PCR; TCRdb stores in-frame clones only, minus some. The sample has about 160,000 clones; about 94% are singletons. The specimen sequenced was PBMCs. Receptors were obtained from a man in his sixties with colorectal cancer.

This chain's CDR3 is CASSQSPGGQHTGELFF. DNA for the CDR3: TGCGCCAGCAGTCAATCACCCGGGGGGCAGCACACCGGGGAGCTGTTTTTT. J is TRBJ2-2 and V is TRBV23-1; D might be TRBD2 (7 bases). TRBV23-1 is an ORF, with its function uncertain. The length of the CDR3 is 17 residues. V was cut by 0 bases and J by 3 bases, with 14 bases left in between.

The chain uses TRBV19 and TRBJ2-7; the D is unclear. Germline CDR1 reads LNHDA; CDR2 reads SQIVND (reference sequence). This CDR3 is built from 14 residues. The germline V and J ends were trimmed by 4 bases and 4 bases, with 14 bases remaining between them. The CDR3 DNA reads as TGTGCCAGTAGTAGCATGACCGACCGGTACGAGCAGTACTTC. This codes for CASSSMTDRYEQYF.

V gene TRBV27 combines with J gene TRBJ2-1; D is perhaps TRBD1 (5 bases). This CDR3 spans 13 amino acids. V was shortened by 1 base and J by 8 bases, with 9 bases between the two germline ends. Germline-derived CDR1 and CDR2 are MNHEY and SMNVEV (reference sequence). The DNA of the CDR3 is TGTGCCAGCAGTTTATTGGGGCAGGATGAGCAGTTCTTC. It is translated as CASSLLGQDEQFF.

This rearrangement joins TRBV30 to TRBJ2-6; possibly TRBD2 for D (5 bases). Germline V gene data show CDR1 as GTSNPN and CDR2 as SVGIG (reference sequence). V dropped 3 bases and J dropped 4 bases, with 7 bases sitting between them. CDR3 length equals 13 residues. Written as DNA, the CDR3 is TGTGCCTGGAGGTGGAGGGGGGCCAACGTCCTGACTTTC. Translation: CAWRWRGANVLTF.

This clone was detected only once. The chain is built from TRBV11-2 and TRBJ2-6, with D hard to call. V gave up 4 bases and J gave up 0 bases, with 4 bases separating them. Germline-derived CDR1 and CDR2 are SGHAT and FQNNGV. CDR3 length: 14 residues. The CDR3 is CASSYSSGANVLTF. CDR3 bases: TGTGCCAGCAGCTACAGCTCTGGGGCCAACGTCCTGACTTTC.